This TCR beta chain was captured by sequencing in a study of Ad26.COV2.S vaccination and SARS-CoV-2 variants. Looking at the study overall: Doses of Ad26.COV2.S were injected into muscle once or twice, 56 days apart.

With respect to this clone: Its cognate antigen is unknown.

CDR1 is SGHDN, CDR2 FVKESK, per germline. The CDR3 has 14 amino acids. V dropped 1 base and J dropped 3 bases, with 9 bases sitting between them. Treatment defined: some 20 received Ad26.COV2.S at low or high dose, single or two shots; 5 received placebo; per-sample allocation not given. Day 63 after the first injection of vaccine or placebo was the sampling time. Adults aged 18-55 years in Boston included the donor. Expressing Wuhan-strain SARS-CoV-2 spike, an Ad26 vector served as the vaccine. Sequencing used immunoSEQ multiplex PCR; TCRdb keeps in-frame clones, though not all of them. The sample contains about 450,000 clones, roughly 87% of which appear only once. Study-level findings and limits: Researchers reported similar non-spike TCR breadth in vaccine and placebo recipients.

Sequencing used peripheral blood, obtained in a trial of Ad26.COV2.S vaccine versus placebo. The chain combines TRBV14 with TRBJ1-2; the D is unclear. The clonotype originates from a person between 18 and 65 years old who received the Ad26.COV2.S COVID-19 vaccine or a placebo. CDR3 region: CASSQVDTYYGYTF. The CDR3 DNA reads TGTGCCAGCAGCCAAGTTGACACCTACTATGGCTACACCTTC.